One sample yielded the 14 T cell receptor beta chains listed below, sequenced in a study of OX40 agonist ivuxolimab in advanced cancers. The method was immunoSEQ multiplex PCR; TCRdb's version includes in-frame clones alone and lacks a portion of them. The table lists under 95,000 clones, over 90% of them singletons. This specimen consisted of CD4+ or CD8+ T cells sorted from blood, obtained in a trial of the OX40 agonist ivuxolimab. Receptors were obtained from an adult with an advanced solid tumor such as melanoma, head and neck, liver or kidney cancer.

The gene calls are TRBV13 and TRBJ2-3; no reliable D call. Trimming pared 3 bases from V and 0 bases from J, leaving 4 bases between. This CDR3 spans 13 amino acids. Germline CDR1 PRHDT, CDR2 FYEKMQ (reference sequence). The CDR3 region has the DNA TGTGCCAGCAGCTTTTCTAGCACAGATACGCAGTATTTT. Translated: CASSFSSTDTQYF.

The CDR3 loop is CASHRTYTGELFF. In nucleotides, the CDR3 is TGTGCCAGCCACAGGACGTACACCGGGGAGCTGTTTTTT. The chain recombines TRBV19 with TRBJ2-2, with a weak D call TRBD1 (5 bases). This CDR3 has 13 amino acids. V was trimmed by 9 bases and J by 3 bases, leaving 11 bases between them. Per germline, CDR1 LNHDA and CDR2 SQIVND (reference sequence).

The chain combines TRBV28 with TRBJ2-7; 8 positions agree with TRBD1. V was clipped by 3 bases and J by 5 bases; unmatched bases: 6. Germline values: CDR1 MDHEN, CDR2 SYDVKM. CDR3 length: 14 amino acids. The CDR3 DNA sequence: TGTGCCAGCAGTTTCGACAGGGGCTTAAACGAGCAGTACTTC. As protein: CASSFDRGLNEQYF.

V usage is TRBV28 and J usage is TRBJ2-7; D gene unclear. The germline V and J ends were trimmed by 6 bases and 3 bases, with 15 bases remaining between them. There are 14 residues in the CDR3. Germline V lookup: CDR1 MDHEN, CDR2 SYDVKM. The chain's CDR3 is CASSRRLFYYEQYF. The CDR3 DNA sequence: TGTGCCAGCAGCCGTAGACTTTTCTACTACGAGCAGTACTTC. The full variable domain, with the rest looked up from reference TRBV28 and TRBJ2-7, is DVKVTQSSRYLVKRTGEKVFLECVQDMDHENMFWYRQDPGLGLRLIYFSYDVKMKEKGDIPEGYSVSREKKERFSLILESASTNQTSMYLCASSRRLFYYEQYFGPGTRLTVT.

Only one count was recorded for this clone. The chain joins TRBV7-8 to TRBJ1-1, with 7 bases aligning to TRBD1. V gave up 3 bases and J gave up 4 bases; unmatched junction bases: 5. CDR3 length equals 14 residues. Germline loops: CDR1 SGHVS, CDR2 FQNEAQ. The CDR3 nucleotides are TGTGCCAGCAGCTTCCGACAGGGAGGCACTGAAGCTTTCTTT. Protein product: CASSFRQGGTEAFF.

The genes are TRBV7-9 and TRBJ1-2, with TRBD1 as a possible D gene (6 bases). The CDR3 extends over 14 amino acids. CDR1 is SEHNR and CDR2 is FQNEAQ in the germline V gene (reference sequence). With 1 base removed from V and 7 bases from J, the gap between germline ends came to 13 bases. The chain's CDR3 is CASSLESGAGGYTF. The CDR3 DNA sequence: TGTGCCAGCAGCTTAGAATCAGGGGCCGGTGGCTACACCTTC.

The chain combines TRBV23-1 with TRBJ2-4, with D perhaps assigned TRBD1 or TRBD2 (5 bases each). TRBV23-1 is an ORF, with its function uncertain. The ends were cut back, 7 bases at V and 1 base at J, with 8 bases in the middle. The CDR3 runs to 13 residues. CDR3 DNA sequence: TGCGCCAGCATAGGGGACGCCAAAAACATTCAGTACTTC. Encoded protein: CASIGDAKNIQYF.

The chain carries TRBV7-9 and TRBJ2-3, with TRBD2 as a possible D gene (6 bases). The CDR3 extends over 16 amino acids. Trimming stripped 5 bases from V and 4 bases from J, with 19 bases between. Per the germline V gene, CDR1 is SEHNR and CDR2 is FQNEAQ (reference sequence). CDR3 bases: TGTGCCAGCAGCCCCTCCGAGACTAGTCACGCAGATACGCAGTATTTT. Residues: CASSPSETSHADTQYF.

This rearrangement joins TRBV30 to TRBJ1-3; perhaps TRBD1 as D (5 bases). Germline CDR1 and CDR2: GTSNPN and SVGIG (reference sequence). This CDR3 comprises 14 residues. V was pared by 0 bases and J by 0 bases, with 6 bases between. CDR3 nucleotides: TGTGCCTGGAGTGTAGGGGACTCTGGAAACACCATATATTTT. As protein: CAWSVGDSGNTIYF. Variable domain in full (rest from reference TRBV30 and TRBJ1-3): SQTIHQWPATLVQPVGSPLSLECTVEGTSNPNLYWYRQAAGRGLQLLFYSVGIGQISSEVPQNLSASRPQDRQFILSSKKLLLSDSGFYLCAWSVGDSGNTIYFGEGSWLTVV.

The chain links TRBV11-2 to TRBJ2-7; unclear D gene. There are 13 residues in the CDR3. Trimming took 0 bases from V and 7 from J, leaving 10 bases between them. Germline CDR1 SGHAT, CDR2 FQNNGV. The CDR3 region has the DNA TGTGCCAGCAGCTTAGAGGTCACCGGGGAGCAGTACTTC. Its translation is CASSLEVTGEQYF.

CDR3 sequence: CASKILTDSYEQYF. CDR3 coding DNA: TGTGCCAGCAAGATATTGACGGACTCCTACGAGCAGTACTTC. J is TRBJ2-7 and V is TRBV6-5; D is uncertain. Germline V lookup: CDR1 MNHEY, CDR2 SVGAGI. The V gene lost 7 bases and the J gene lost 0 bases, with 13 bases spanning the gap. CDR3 length: 14 amino acids.

V is TRBV6-1 and J is TRBJ2-7; TRBD2 agrees at 7 bases. V was pared by 1 base and J by 2 bases, with 5 bases of the junction left unmatched. Looked up from germline, CDR1 is MNHNS and CDR2 is SASEGT. CDR3 length: 15 amino acids. The CDR3 protein is CASSEGIGLAYEQYF. DNA for the CDR3: TGTGCCAGCAGTGAAGGAATCGGACTAGCCTACGAGCAGTACTTC.

The rearrangement uses TRBV4-3 and TRBJ1-4; the D gene is possibly TRBD1 (6 bases). From germline, CDR1 is LGHNA and CDR2 YSLEER. This CDR3 is built from 15 residues. V was trimmed by 0 bases and J by 6 bases, leaving 11 bases between them. The CDR3 is CASSQDGGGYEKLFF. CDR3 bases: TGCGCCAGCAGCCAAGATGGAGGGGGGTATGAAAAACTGTTTTTT.

The rearrangement uses TRBV7-8 and TRBJ1-6, with 10 bases lining up with TRBD1. The J segment lost 7 bases and the V segment lost 4 bases, leaving 13 bases of the junction unmatched. CDR1 and CDR2 from the germline V gene are SGHVS and FQNEAQ. The CDR3 is made up of 18 amino acids. The CDR3 here is CASSSWGYGGQGNSPLHF. In nucleotides, the CDR3 is TGTGCCAGCAGCTCCTGGGGCTATGGGGGACAGGGGAATTCACCCCTCCACTTT. Together with reference TRBV7-8 and TRBJ1-6, the CDR3 gives the full variable domain: GAGVSQSPRYKVAKRGQDVALRCDPISGHVSLFWYQQALGQGPEFLTYFQNEAQLDKSGLPSDRFFAERPEGSVSTLKIQRTQQEDSAVYLCASSSWGYGGQGNSPLHFGNGTRLTVT.